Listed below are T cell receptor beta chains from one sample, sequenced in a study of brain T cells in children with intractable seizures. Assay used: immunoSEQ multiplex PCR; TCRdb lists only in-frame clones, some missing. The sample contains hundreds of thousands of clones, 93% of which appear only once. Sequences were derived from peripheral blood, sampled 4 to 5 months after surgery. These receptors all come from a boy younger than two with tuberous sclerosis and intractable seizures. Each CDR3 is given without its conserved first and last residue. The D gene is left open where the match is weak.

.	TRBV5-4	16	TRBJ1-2	ASSSASGTAARGYGYT
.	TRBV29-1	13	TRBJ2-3	SVVARGSGTDTQY
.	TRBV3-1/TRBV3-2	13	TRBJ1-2	ASSQGRGSFYGYT
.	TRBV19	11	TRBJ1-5	ASSIQGPQPQH
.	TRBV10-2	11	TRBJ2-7	ASTRTLPYEQY
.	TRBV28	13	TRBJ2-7	ASTLARGAKNEQY
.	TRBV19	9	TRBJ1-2	ASSSRGGYT
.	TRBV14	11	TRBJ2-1	ASSPTKFHEQF
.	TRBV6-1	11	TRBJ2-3	ASGEIDLGTQY
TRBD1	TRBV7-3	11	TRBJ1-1	ASRQGADTEAF
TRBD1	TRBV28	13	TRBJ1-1	ASSTSGTGNSEAF
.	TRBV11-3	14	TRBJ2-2	ASTPSGGANTGELF
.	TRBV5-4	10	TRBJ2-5	ASSLFPETQY
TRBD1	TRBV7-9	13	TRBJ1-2	ASSTDRDVNYGYT
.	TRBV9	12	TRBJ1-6	ASSVGRGISPLH
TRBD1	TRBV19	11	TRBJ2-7	ASSPGTGYEQY
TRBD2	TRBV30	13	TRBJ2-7	AWIPEGGSRYEQY
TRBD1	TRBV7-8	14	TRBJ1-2	ASSSDRVHSFYGYT
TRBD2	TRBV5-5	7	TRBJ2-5	ASSPGGH
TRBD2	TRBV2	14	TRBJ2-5	ASAKGARGGRETQY
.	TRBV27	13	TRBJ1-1	ASSLSGALGTEAF
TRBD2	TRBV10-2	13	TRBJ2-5	ASRILAGGGETQY
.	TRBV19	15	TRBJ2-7	ASSLQSSWEAAYEQY
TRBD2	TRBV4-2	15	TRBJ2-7	ASSQDKWASGNYEQY
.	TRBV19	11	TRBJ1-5	ASSIVEWQPQH
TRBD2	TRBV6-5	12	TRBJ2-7	ASSTRTSSYEQY
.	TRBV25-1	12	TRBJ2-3	ASSEWGGTDTQY
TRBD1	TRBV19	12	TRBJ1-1	ASSLGQGSTEAF